This TCR beta chain originates from a study of blood T cell repertoires in COVID-19. Overall study: Researchers got acute and convalescent COVID-19 samples from the United States, Italy and Spain. T cells, B-cell-depleted T cells, or PBMCs supplied cDNA or gDNA.

CDR1 and CDR2 (germline): LNHDA, SQIVND (reference sequence). J lost 2 bases, V lost 8 bases, and 2 bases had no gene match. This CDR3 region has 13 residues. Sequencing used immunoSEQ multiplex PCR; TCRdb keeps in-frame clones, though not all of them. The table lists a few hundred thousand clones, about 80% of them singletons. This rearrangement joins TRBV19 to TRBJ2-7; 11 nucleotides match TRBD2. This clonotype was obtained from a man in his fifties who had recovered from COVID-19. The material sequenced was PBMCs or T cells enriched from blood (not recorded which). The CDR3 region has the DNA TGTGCCAGTCGACTAGCGGGGACCTACGAGCAGTACTTC. It is translated as CASRLAGTYEQYF. Filled out from reference TRBV19 and TRBJ2-7, the complete variable domain reads DGGITQSPKYLFRKEGQNVTLSCEQNLNHDAMYWYRQDPGQGLRLIYYSQIVNDFQKGDIAEGYSVSREKKESFPLTVTSAQKNPTAFYLCASRLAGTYEQYFGPGTRLTVT.